The clone carrying this T cell receptor beta chain was seen at least ten times. Its antigen is as yet unknown. The CDR3 is 16 amino acids. The J segment lost 4 bases and the V segment lost 2 bases, leaving 11 bases of the junction unmatched. Germline CDR1 and CDR2: DFQATT and SNEGSKA (reference sequence). Patients included in sequencing had previously demonstrated CD8+CD57+ cell expansion by flow cytometry. The TCR beta profiling, which covered VDJ combination and CDR3 sequence, was carried out using genomic DNA as the template. TCRdb re-derived calls from the reads in MiXCR, one entry per CDR3 protein. The sample carries approximately 190,000 distinct CDR3 sequences, nearly 50% recorded once. The record originates from a study of CD8+CD57+ T cells in acquired aplastic anemia. General observations from the study: Patients and healthy controls showed no significant CD8+ Simpson's diversity difference.

The receptor was derived from a human donor with aplastic anemia. The V and J genes are TRBV20-1 and TRBJ2-3; 8 nucleotides match TRBD2. Sequences were obtained from sorted CD4+, CD8+, or CD8+CD57+ T cells (not recorded which) from PBMCs. The CDR3 here is CSARSPATSAPDTQYF. CDR3 nucleotide sequence: TGCAGTGCTAGATCCCCAGCGACTAGCGCACCAGATACGCAGTATTTT.